The T cell receptor (beta chain) described here comes from a study of blood T cell repertoires in COVID-19 (dated by TCRdb to about 2020). For the wider study: Collaborator samples came from the United States, Italy and Spain and covered acute and convalescent phases of COVID-19. The material from the prospective study consisted of cDNA or gDNA derived from T cells, B-cell-depleted T cells, or PBMCs. Deeply sampled blood TCRbeta repertoires from subjects exposed to, actively infected with, or recovered from COVID-19 were included in the dataset. The repertoires were released in a freely available public database meant as a resource for research on the immune response to SARS-CoV-2. The samples were drawn from the first 160 participants of the ongoing ImmuneRACE study and from 1,254 subjects provided by 6 global collaborators. Nearly every sample came with metadata listing a de-identified subject ID, COVID-19 status, age in years and sex. Where available, HLA class I and class II types were obtained from metadata supplied by the sample provider rather than from assay-based typing.

What the study reported, not specific to this receptor: The amount of clinical and demographic metadata varied by source and participant and was provided uncurated.

TCRbeta CDR3 regions were amplified from genomic DNA by means of the immunoSEQ Assay, a bias-controlled multiplex PCR. On the authors' methods: Nucleated cell counts per sample were estimated from amplification of reference gene primers within the assay. To quantify the absolute abundance of each unique TCRbeta CDR3 rearrangement, sequence reads were collapsed and filtered. For each sample, productive Simpson clonality was calculated as the square root of Simpson's diversity index across productive rearrangements. Imported from immuneACCESS, the table was reduced by TCRdb to in-frame sequences with V and J called. These copies leave out some clones; in studies compared against another copy, an unresolved V gene accounts for under half, and the cause of the remainder is not known. Clone size and the V and J calls come from that table; the DNA yielded D and trimming. Here the sample has a few hundred thousand clones; just over 85% occur a single time. The ten largest make up about 10% of the sample.

Remarks on this clone: Its antigen specificity is not known. Nothing much larger sits one base from this clone, and base qualities are not available.

Enrolling through a virtual design, the prospective study's participants ranged in age from about 18 to 89 years and lived across approximately 25 United States geographic areas. To assign participants to cohorts, the prospective study relied on clinical history that participants themselves reported in a screening survey and a study questionnaire. Recovered participants in ImmuneRACE Cohort 3 were defined by two consecutive negative NP/OP PCR tests, clearance by a healthcare professional, or resolution of symptoms. Each participant in the prospective study had whole blood, serum and a nasopharyngeal or oropharyngeal swab collected by mobile phlebotomists. Participants in the prospective study had the option to provide additional blood draws and questionnaires over an approximately 2-month period. Prospective study blood samples were shipped either frozen or at room temperature before DNA extraction.

The CDR3 spans 17 residues, from the cysteine through the phenylalanine. This entry keeps only the CDR3 DNA: 51 bases, framed from base 1. Per the germline V gene (reference sequence), LGHDT is the CDR1 and YNNKEL is the CDR2. Trimming at the junction amounts to 3 bases on V and 0 bases on J, and the germline ends lie 15 bases apart. This sequence was found in a woman aged 18-29 years who had recovered from COVID-19. The rearranged segments are TRBV3-1 (or the pseudogene TRBV3-2) and TRBJ1-3; the D gene assignment is ambiguous. Sequenced input: PBMCs or T cells enriched from blood (not recorded which). CDR3 sequence: CASSQSTGYSSGNTIYF. At the DNA level, the sequence is TGTGCCAGCAGCCAGTCAACGGGGTACAGCTCTGGAAACACCATATATTTT.